These 22 T cell receptor beta chains were all obtained from the same sample, sequenced in a study of technical replicates of blood from a few donors. Measured with immunoSEQ multiplex PCR; TCRdb has only the in-frame clones, and not every one. The sample consists of 70,000 to 80,000 clones, approximately 96% of them appearing once. Sequenced: T cells isolated from PBMCs. The receptors derive from a human donor in good health.

This clone was detected once. The V and J genes are TRBV5-1 and TRBJ2-3, with 8 bases matching TRBD2. J lost 1 base, V lost 4 bases, and 5 bases had no gene match. The CDR3 is 15 residues long. Germline V gene data show CDR1 as SGHRS and CDR2 as YFSETQ. The CDR3 sequence is CASSLLTSGTDTQYF. The DNA for the CDR3 is TGCGCCAGCAGCCTCCTGACTAGCGGCACAGATACGCAGTATTTT. Complete variable domain (other parts from reference TRBV5-1 and TRBJ2-3): KAGVTQTPRYLIKTRGQQVTLSCSPISGHRSVSWYQQTPGQGLQFLFEYFSETQRNKGNFPGRFSGRQFSNSRSEMNVSTLELGDSALYLCASSLLTSGTDTQYFGPGTRLTVL.

V and J are TRBV29-1 and TRBJ1-4, with D unresolved. The CDR3 is 16 amino acids. The V end was cut by 1 base, the J end by 0 bases, with 12 bases between. Germline-derived CDR1 and CDR2 are SQVTM and ANQGSEA. This chain's CDR3 is CSVEAPGRATNEKLFF. In nucleotides, the CDR3 is TGCAGCGTTGAAGCGCCTGGGAGAGCAACTAATGAAAAACTGTTTTTT.

V usage is TRBV2 and J usage is TRBJ2-1, with D hard to call. Germline assignment: CDR1 SNHLY and CDR2 FYNNEI. V lost 8 bases and J 3 bases, leaving 26 bases between the germline ends. CDR3 length: 18 amino acids. Here the CDR3 DNA reads TGTGCCAGCGACGAGGCCCCCTTCCCACTAATTAACTACAATGAGCAGTTCTTC. It is translated as CASDEAPFPLINYNEQFF.

This chain uses TRBV5-1 with TRBJ2-3; maybe TRBD2 (6 bases). This CDR3 has 14 amino acids. The V gene's germline CDR1 is SGHRS and CDR2 YFSETQ. V dropped 6 bases and J dropped 0 bases, with 11 bases sitting between them. This chain's CDR3 is CASNEGGSTDTQYF. CDR3 bases: TGCGCCAGCAACGAGGGAGGAAGCACAGATACGCAGTATTTT.

Written as DNA, the CDR3 is TGTGCCAGCCTCGACAGGGACTCCTACGAGCAGTACTTC. It codes for CASLDRDSYEQYF. The V and J genes are TRBV28 and TRBJ2-7, with 7 nucleotides matching TRBD1. Trimming removed 8 bases from V and 0 bases from J; junction bases left unmatched: 4. This CDR3 has 13 residues. The germline V gene encodes CDR1 MDHEN and CDR2 SYDVKM.

The V and J genes are TRBV7-3 and TRBJ2-3; 8 bases fit TRBD2. The germline CDR1 and CDR2 sequences are SGHTA and FQGTGA. Trimming removed 1 base from V and 0 bases from J; junction bases left unmatched: 0. The CDR3 extends over 15 amino acids. Here the CDR3 reads CASSLSGGSTDTQYF. The CDR3 DNA sequence: TGTGCCAGCAGCTTAAGCGGGGGGAGCACAGATACGCAGTATTTT.

This clone has just a few counts. The chain employs TRBV7-2 and TRBJ1-4, with 7 nucleotides matching TRBD1. In germline, CDR1 is SGHTA, CDR2 FQGNSA. The CDR3 has 14 residues. V lost 6 bases, J lost 11 bases, and 12 bases stayed unmatched. The CDR3 loop reads CASSRSQGWSKLFF. CDR3 coding DNA: TGTGCCAGCAGTCGATCACAGGGGTGGTCTAAACTGTTTTTT.

This chain uses TRBV11-2 with TRBJ2-3; TRBD2 matches 12 bases. The germline CDR1 and CDR2 sequences are SGHAT and FQNNGV. After removal of 5 bases from V and 4 bases from J, the junction contained 13 bases not matched to a gene. CDR3 size: 18 residues. The CDR3 is CASSPYLTSGSTSDTQYF. CDR3 sequence (DNA): TGTGCCAGCAGCCCGTACTTGACTAGCGGGAGTACTTCAGATACGCAGTATTTT.

The chain recombines TRBV27 with TRBJ2-3, with 7 bases aligning to TRBD1. The CDR3 loop spans 16 amino acids. The trim removed 6 bases at V and 1 base at J, leaving 10 bases unmatched. Germline CDR1 MNHEY, CDR2 SMNVEV (reference sequence). The CDR3 loop is CASRPDTGVGTDTQYF. The CDR3 region has the DNA TGTGCCAGCAGACCAGATACAGGGGTAGGCACAGATACGCAGTATTTT.

The rearrangement links TRBV11-3 to TRBJ2-7, with 7 bases matching TRBD2. In germline, CDR1 is SGHNT, CDR2 YENEEA. V was pared by 5 bases and J by 2 bases, with 12 bases of the junction left unmatched. The CDR3 consists of 16 residues. The CDR3 DNA is TGTGCCAGCAGCCGGCTACTAGCGAGGGACGCCTACGAGCAGTACTTC. Translated, it gives CASSRLLARDAYEQYF.

The chain joins TRBV25-1 to TRBJ1-2, with a weak D call TRBD1 (5 bases). This CDR3 has 17 amino acids. Germline-derived CDR1 and CDR2 are MGHDK and SYGVNS. V dropped 3 bases and J dropped 7 bases, with 24 bases sitting between them. The CDR3 region is CASSDTAPRGEEGGYTF. CDR3 in DNA: TGTGCCAGCAGTGATACGGCACCCCGGGGGGAGGAGGGTGGCTACACCTTC.

This clone was seen a single time. This chain uses TRBV5-1 with TRBJ2-6, with D maybe TRBD1 (5 bases). The CDR3 is 14 residues long. The V end was cut by 3 bases, the J end by 2 bases, with 6 bases between. Per germline, CDR1 SGHRS and CDR2 YFSETQ. Written as DNA, the CDR3 is TGCGCCAGCAGCTCAGGGACTGGGGCCAACGTCCTGACTTTC. Protein: CASSSGTGANVLTF.

The chain has TRBV7-9 and TRBJ1-1; no firm D call. The CDR3 contains 12 residues. Germline assignment: CDR1 SEHNR and CDR2 FQNEAQ (reference sequence). The V and J ends lost 2 bases and 2 bases respectively, with 3 bases between them. CDR3 residues: CASSLINTEAFF. The CDR3 DNA reads TGTGCCAGCAGCTTAATAAACACTGAAGCTTTCTTT.

This clone was seen a single time. The J gene is TRBJ1-4, the V gene TRBV30; TRBD1 is a possible D gene (5 bases). Trimming took 8 bases from V and 0 from J, leaving 10 bases between them. The germline V gene has CDR1 GTSNPN and CDR2 SVGIG (reference sequence). The CDR3 loop spans 13 amino acids. The CDR3 here is CALTASTNEKLFF. The DNA of the CDR3 is TGTGCCCTGACAGCTTCAACTAATGAAAAACTGTTTTTT.

The chain employs TRBV2 and TRBJ1-5; possibly TRBD1 for D (5 bases). The CDR3 runs 15 residues. V was cut by 6 bases and J by 0 bases, with 12 bases left in between. The germline V gene encodes CDR1 SNHLY and CDR2 FYNNEI. This CDR3 reads CASSGGTYSNQPQHF. For the CDR3, the DNA is TGTGCCAGCAGCGGAGGGACCTATAGCAATCAGCCCCAGCATTTT.

The chain joins TRBV7-8 to TRBJ2-1, with 10 bases that match TRBD2. In germline, CDR1 is SGHVS, CDR2 FQNEAQ. V was pared by 4 bases and J by 7 bases, with 10 bases of the junction left unmatched. This CDR3 is 16 amino acids long. CDR3 in amino acids: CASSSRAGGLVNEQFF. CDR3 DNA sequence: TGTGCCAGCAGCTCGCGAGCGGGAGGGCTTGTAAATGAGCAGTTCTTC.

This chain connects TRBV5-1 to TRBJ2-2, with TRBD2 matching 11 bases. There are 17 residues in the CDR3. Per the germline V gene, CDR1 is SGHRS and CDR2 is YFSETQ. V trimming: 6 bases; J trimming: 6 bases; junction bases outside the gene matches: 13. Written as DNA, the CDR3 is TGCGCCAGCATTCAATCCATTGGACTAGCGGGCCCCGGGGAGCTGTTTTTT. Protein product: CASIQSIGLAGPGELFF.

This clone was seen just once. The chain links TRBV6-5 to TRBJ2-1, with TRBD1 matching over 9 bases. The CDR3 runs to 14 residues. Germline V gene lookup returns CDR1 MNHEY and CDR2 SVGAGI. V lost 5 bases, J lost 10 bases, and 9 bases stayed unmatched. The CDR3 coding sequence is TGTGCCAGCAGTGGGGCGACAGGGGGTTGGGAGCAGTTCTTC. This translates into CASSGATGGWEQFF.

The chain links TRBV6-5 to TRBJ2-7; the D is unclear. CDR3 length: 14 amino acids. Trimming pared 7 bases from V and 0 bases from J, leaving 13 bases between. Germline values: CDR1 MNHEY, CDR2 SVGAGI. CDR3 amino acids: CASKPHAGSYEQYF. Written as DNA, the CDR3 is TGTGCCAGCAAACCCCACGCCGGCTCCTACGAGCAGTACTTC.

J is TRBJ1-1 and V is TRBV12-5, with D maybe TRBD1 (5 bases). The V gene's germline CDR1 is LGHNT and CDR2 FRNRAP. The CDR3 runs 14 residues. The V end was cut by 1 base, the J end by 4 bases, with 10 bases between. This CDR3 reads CASGLGQGVTEAFF. The CDR3 DNA is TGTGCTAGTGGTTTGGGGCAGGGCGTCACTGAAGCTTTCTTT.

This sequence joins TRBV5-1 and TRBJ1-4; D gene uncertain. Looked up from germline, CDR1 is SGHRS and CDR2 is YFSETQ. The germline V and J ends were trimmed by 1 base and 0 bases, with 10 bases remaining between them. This CDR3 comprises 16 residues. The CDR3, as DNA: TGCGCCAGCAGCTTGACTATACAAGCAACTAATGAAAAACTGTTTTTT. Its translation is CASSLTIQATNEKLFF.

This clone was seen only once. The V and J genes are TRBV21-1 and TRBJ2-1; the D call in the table, TRBD2, was not verified against the DNA. TRBV21-1 is given as a pseudogene. CDR3 length: 15 residues. CDR3 residues: CASSKASGVVNEQFF. The CDR3 DNA is TGTGCCAGCAGCAAAGCTTCGGGAGTGGTAAATGAGCAGTTCTTC.